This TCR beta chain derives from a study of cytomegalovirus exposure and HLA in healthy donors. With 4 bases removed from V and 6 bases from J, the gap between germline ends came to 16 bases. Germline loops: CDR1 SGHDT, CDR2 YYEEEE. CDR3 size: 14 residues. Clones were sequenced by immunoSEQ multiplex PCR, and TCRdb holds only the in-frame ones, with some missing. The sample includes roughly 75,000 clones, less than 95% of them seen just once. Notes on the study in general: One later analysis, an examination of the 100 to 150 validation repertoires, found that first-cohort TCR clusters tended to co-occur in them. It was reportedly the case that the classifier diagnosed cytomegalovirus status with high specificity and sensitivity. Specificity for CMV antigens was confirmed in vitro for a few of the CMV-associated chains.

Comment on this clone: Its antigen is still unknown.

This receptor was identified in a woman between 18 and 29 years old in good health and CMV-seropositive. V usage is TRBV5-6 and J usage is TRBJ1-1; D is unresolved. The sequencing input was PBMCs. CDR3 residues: CASSLGGPPPEAFF. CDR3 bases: TGTGCCAGCAGCCTGGGCGGTCCCCCCCCTGAAGCTTTCTTT.